The entry that follows covers one TCR beta chain sequence. The antigen this receptor binds is unknown. Base qualities are not recorded, but no much larger clone differs from it by a single base. According to the study, the label for this sample's time point signals: baseline before first vaccination. Vaccinee samples came from UK trials COV001 and COV002, including a single-blind randomized controlled phase 2/3 trial of AZD1222 (ChAdOx1 nCoV-19) in healthy adults. Trial participant PBMC samples were collected at day 0 and day 28 after the second dose for TCRbeta chain sequencing. V is reduced by 5 bases and J by 1 base, leaving a spacing of 8 bases between them. Measured from the cysteine to the phenylalanine, the CDR3 is 13 residues long. CDR3 DNA only is kept here, 39 bases in frame from base 1. Reading the germline V gene gives CDR1 SGHTA and CDR2 FQGNSA. The CDR3 regions of human TCRbeta chains were analyzed by immunosequencing. As for the original processing: Repertoire TCRs were matched against a reference library of SARS-CoV-2-specific TCRs generated with the MIRA antigen-specificity platform. Breadth meant the fraction of unique TCRs that were SARS-CoV-2-associated, whereas depth meant the fraction of total T cells that were SARS-CoV-2-associated. Using the MIRA data, each spike-specific TCR was mapped to the spike region that the TCR reacts to and placed in a CD4 or CD8 class. Log10-transformed breadth and depth values were compared by one-way ANOVA with Sidak's multiple comparisons tests. As stored in TCRdb, this immuneACCESS dataset retains in-frame rearrangements with V and J assigned. A fraction of the clones does not appear; measured against another copy, unresolved V genes explain less than half of the discrepancy, and the remainder lacks a known reason. V and J calls and clone size follow that table, whereas D and trimming were derived from the DNA. This sample comprises 100,000 to 120,000 clones, less than 95% of them detected only once. Approximately 8% of the sample is in the top ten clones.

This record belongs to a study of T cell responses to AZD1222 COVID-19 vaccine (dated by TCRdb to 2020 to 2022). Some background on the complete study: AZD1222 recipients whose second dose came at about 4 weeks and those whose second dose came at about 12 weeks were combined into one group, since spike-specific TCR depth and breadth did not differ between the two schedules. Enrollment into the trials was organized by age into subgroups of 18-55, 56-69 and 70-plus years, and those subgroups contained about 150, 27 and 61 TCR-sequenced participants, respectively. A total of approximately 240 trial participants underwent TCR sequencing, of whom approximately 210 received two doses of AZD1222 and about 25 received two doses of the MenACWY control vaccine. General study outcomes and caveats: Participants were mostly white British and included more females than males, and it was suggested by the authors that clonal diversity may have been underestimated. The 56-69-year group was small, and its depth increase did not reach significance, likely because of low power. No day 14 peak-response samples were available, so repertoires were characterized only after the peak T cell response. Reportedly, close to half of the unique spike-specific TCRs recognized epitopes lying outside the regions that are mutated in the B.1.351 and B.1.1.7 variants. A significant rise in spike-specific TCR breadth and depth was observed after two AZD1222 doses relative to day 0 and relative to MenACWY recipients. The whole spike protein was spanned by vaccine-associated CD4 TCRs, and dominant responses were seen in regions 160-218 and 743-854. Conclusions about previously exposed vaccinees were limited because only a handful of AZD1222 recipients were SARS-CoV-2 seropositive at baseline.

Here the chain combines TRBV7-2 and TRBJ1-1, with a weak D call of TRBD1 (6 bases match). Specimen: peripheral blood, collected on day 0 of AZD1222 vaccination. This sequence was found in an adult in good health. Here the CDR3 is given as CASSQQGNTEAFF. The nucleotides are TGTGCCAGCAGCCAACAGGGGAACACTGAAGCTTTCTTT.